This TCR beta chain stems from a study of patients and donors after allogeneic stem cell transplantation. Via MiXCR, TCRdb re-called the RT-PCR reads, giving one row per CDR3 protein. The sample includes about 960,000 distinct CDR3 sequences, approximately 19% seen only once; the top ten take approximately 5.9%. The CDR3 sequence is 15 residues long. Germline trimming cut 3 bases from V and 8 bases from J; bases unmatched to any gene: 9. Germline CDR1 LGHDT, CDR2 YNNKEL (reference sequence). The receptor comes from a human donor who was either an allogeneic HSCT recipient or a stem cell or donor lymphocyte infusion donor (not recorded which). It is not recorded whose cells these are; they may come from a transplant donor. This chain links TRBV3-1 with TRBJ2-1; TRBD2 matches at 8 bases. The specimen was blood, either unsorted or a sorted T cell fraction (not recorded which). The CDR3 loop reads CASSHLSGTRDEQFF. In DNA form, the CDR3 reads TGTGCCAGCAGCCATCTGTCCGGGACTAGGGATGAGCAGTTCTTC.